This TCR beta chain was identified in a study of blood T cells in healthy people across ages. Study-wide results and limits: For the donors, CMV status was unknown and possibly confounded expanded clonotype changes. Estimated diversity, derived from one million T cells, was regarded as an underestimate.

Germline V gives CDR1 DFQATT, CDR2 SNEGSKA (reference sequence). Between the trimmed V and J ends, which lost 0 bases and 4 bases, there was a span of 15 bases. The length of the CDR3 is 15 residues. A J-beta primer mix and a sample-barcoded 5' primer were used in a second PCR of about 7 to 12 cycles. Tags on each cDNA molecule came from a template-switch adaptor with 12 random nucleotides. One entry per CDR3 protein results from TCRdb running MiXCR on the 5' RACE reads. Here the sample spans roughly 2 million distinct CDR3 sequences, roughly 50% being singletons. This clonotype was picked up many times. Antigen: not known.

The chain links TRBV20-1 to TRBJ1-1; maybe TRBD1 (5 bases). This clonotype was sampled from a woman in her 40s in good health. The sample was blood. The CDR3 bases are TGCAGTGCTAGAGATCCCAGGGCGGTAGGCACTGAAGCTTTCTTT. Its protein product is CSARDPRAVGTEAFF.